The clone carrying this T cell receptor (beta chain) was detected many times. Antigen unknown. The record originates from a study of T cells in Graves' hyperthyroidism and ophthalmopathy. General observations from the study: It was a median roughly 6.5 months before onset that the model predicted ophthalmopathy. Most thyroid clonotypes expanded above 0.001 were also detected in blood. A model using 13 V-J features told ophthalmopathy apart from stable hyperthyroidism.

This CDR3 is 14 amino acids long. The V and J ends lost 2 bases and 0 bases respectively, with 8 bases between them. The germline CDR1 and CDR2 sequences are SGHTA and FQGTGA. TCR beta CDR3 regions were amplified from RNA transcripts. HTBI primers were used for first-round RT-PCR of the TCR CDR3. TCRdb reprocessed the multiplex PCR reads with MiXCR, giving one entry per CDR3 protein. The repertoire includes 600,000 to 850,000 distinct CDR3 sequences, over 15% of them detected once, and roughly 17% sits in the top ten. The V gene is TRBV7-3, the J gene TRBJ2-7, with TRBD2 as a possible D gene (6 bases). The sequence was collected from a woman aged 50 to 60 with Graves' hyperthyroidism that later progressed to Graves' ophthalmopathy. The sample was blood. CDR3 loop: CASSLSSDSYEQYF. The CDR3 nucleotides are TGTGCCAGCAGCTTATCTAGCGACTCCTACGAGCAGTACTTC.